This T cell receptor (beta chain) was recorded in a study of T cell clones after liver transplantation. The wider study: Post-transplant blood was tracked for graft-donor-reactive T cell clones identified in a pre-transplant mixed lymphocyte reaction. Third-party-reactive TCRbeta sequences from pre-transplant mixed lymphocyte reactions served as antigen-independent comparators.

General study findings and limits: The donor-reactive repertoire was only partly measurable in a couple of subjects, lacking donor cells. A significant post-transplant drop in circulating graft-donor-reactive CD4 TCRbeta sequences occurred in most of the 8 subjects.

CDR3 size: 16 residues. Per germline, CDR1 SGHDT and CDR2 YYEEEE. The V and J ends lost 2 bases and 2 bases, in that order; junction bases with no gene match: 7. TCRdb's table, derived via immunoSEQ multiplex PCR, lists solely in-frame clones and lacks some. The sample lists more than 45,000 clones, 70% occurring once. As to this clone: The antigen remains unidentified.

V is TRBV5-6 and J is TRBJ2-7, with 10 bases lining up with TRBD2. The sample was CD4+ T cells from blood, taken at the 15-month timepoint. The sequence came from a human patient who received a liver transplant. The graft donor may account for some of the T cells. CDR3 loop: CASSLSASGSTYEQYV. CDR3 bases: TGTGCCAGCAGCTTATCGGCTAGCGGGAGTACCTACGAGCAGTACGTC.